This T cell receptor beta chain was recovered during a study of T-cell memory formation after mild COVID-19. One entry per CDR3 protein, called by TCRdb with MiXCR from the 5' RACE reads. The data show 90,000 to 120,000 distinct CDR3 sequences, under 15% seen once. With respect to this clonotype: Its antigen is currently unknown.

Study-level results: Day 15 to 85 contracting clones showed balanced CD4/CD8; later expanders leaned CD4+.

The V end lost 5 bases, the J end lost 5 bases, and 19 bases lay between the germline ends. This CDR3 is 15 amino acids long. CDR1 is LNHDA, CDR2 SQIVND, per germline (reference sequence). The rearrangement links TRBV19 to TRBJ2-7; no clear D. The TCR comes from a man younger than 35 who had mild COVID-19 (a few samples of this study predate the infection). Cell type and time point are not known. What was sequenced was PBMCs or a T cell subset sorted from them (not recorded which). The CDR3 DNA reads TGTGCCAGTAGTTTAGCCACCAGACGACCCGACGAGCAGTACTTC. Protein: CASSLATRRPDEQYF.